These T cell receptor beta chains were read from a single sample in a study of cytomegalovirus exposure and HLA in healthy donors. Here immunoSEQ multiplex PCR was the method, and the copy in TCRdb shows in-frame clones only, minus some. The sample yields some 320,000 clones, 75% to 90% seen once. The sequenced sample was PBMCs. Receptor source: a woman aged 30 to 39 in good health and CMV-seropositive. The CDR3 runs from the conserved cysteine through the conserved F or W. Fields, in order: clone size, J gene, D gene, V gene, CDR3 protein, CDR3 DNA. D genes are given only for firm matches. Not all rows give a size; the values are once, few, many and, for expanded clones, a class.

>NA|TRBJ2-1|NA|TRBV29-1
CSGADNEQFF
TGCAGCGGGGCAGACAATGAGCAGTTCTTC
>NA|TRBJ1-1|TRBD1|TRBV4-3
CASSGVHLTGVTEAFF
TGCGCCAGCAGCGGAGTCCACCTGACAGGGGTTACTGAAGCTTTCTTT
>once|TRBJ2-7|TRBD2|TRBV27
CASSFSGAAYEQYF
TGTGCCAGCAGTTTCAGCGGGGCAGCCTACGAGCAGTACTTC
>NA|TRBJ2-3|NA|TRBV7-6
CASSLGATSTDTQYF
TGTGCCAGCAGCTTAGGTGCTACTAGCACAGATACGCAGTATTTT
>NA|TRBJ2-7|TRBD2|TRBV27
CASSLESSGRYEQYF
TGTGCCAGCAGTTTAGAGTCTAGCGGGCGCTACGAGCAGTACTTC
>NA|TRBJ2-1|TRBD2|TRBV5-1
CASSPGLAGGYNEQFF
TGCGCCAGCAGCCCCGGACTAGCGGGAGGGTACAATGAGCAGTTCTTC
>NA|TRBJ2-5|NA|TRBV6-6
CASSYAGLETQYF
TGTGCCAGCAGTTACGCAGGGTTGGAGACCCAGTACTTC
>NA|TRBJ2-3|NA|TRBV27
CASSFRSGSTDTQYF
TGTGCCAGCAGTTTCCGGAGCGGAAGCACAGATACGCAGTATTTT
>once|TRBJ2-1|NA|TRBV9
CASSVRPSSNEQFF
TGTGCCAGCAGCGTACGGCCTAGCTCTAATGAGCAGTTCTTC
>NA|TRBJ1-1|NA|TRBV29-1
CSGTENRLEAFF
TGCAGCGGGACAGAAAACAGGCTTGAAGCTTTCTTT
>NA|TRBJ2-1|NA|TRBV18
CASSLQGYNEQFF
TGTGCCAGCTCACTACAGGGTTACAATGAGCAGTTCTTC
>NA|TRBJ2-2|TRBD2|TRBV9
CASSVESGTSVTGELFF
TGTGCCAGCAGCGTAGAGTCCGGGACTAGCGTCACCGGGGAGCTGTTTTTT
>NA|TRBJ1-1|NA|TRBV4-1
CASSLLTGSENTEAFF
TGCGCCAGCAGCCTCCTAACGGGGAGTGAGAACACTGAAGCTTTCTTT
>NA|TRBJ2-2|NA|TRBV6-1
CASSEPGTPLGELFF
TGTGCCAGCAGTGAACCTGGGACACCCCTCGGGGAGCTGTTTTTT
>NA|TRBJ1-1|NA|TRBV6-1
CASSEGGHTEAFF
TGTGCCAGCAGTGAAGGCGGTCACACTGAAGCTTTCTTT
>once|TRBJ1-5|NA|TRBV27
CASSSQYGNQPQHF
TGTGCCAGCAGTTCACAGTACGGCAATCAGCCCCAGCATTTT
>NA|TRBJ2-3|TRBD1|TRBV28
CASTLRGRADTQYF
TGTGCCAGCACCCTCAGGGGGCGGGCAGATACGCAGTATTTT
>NA|TRBJ2-5|NA|TRBV5-6
CASSLFTGGKETQYF
TGTGCCAGCAGCTTGTTCACGGGGGGCAAAGAGACCCAGTACTTC
>NA|TRBJ1-1|NA|TRBV27
CASSPVREPNTEAFF
TGTGCCAGCAGCCCCGTTCGGGAACCTAACACTGAAGCTTTCTTT
>NA|TRBJ1-2|TRBD1|TRBV27
CASKGRGRRDYGYTF
TGTGCCAGCAAGGGGAGGGGGCGCCGAGACTATGGCTACACCTTC
>once|TRBJ1-2|NA|TRBV7-2
CASSVYQREYGYTF
TGTGCCAGCAGCGTCTACCAGAGGGAGTATGGCTACACCTTC
>NA|TRBJ2-7|TRBD1|TRBV7-2
CASSFRQGSYEQYF
TGTGCCAGCAGCTTTCGACAGGGTTCCTACGAGCAGTACTTC
>NA|TRBJ1-5|NA|TRBV5-1
CASSLSGHQPQHF
TGCGCCAGCAGCTTGTCCGGTCATCAGCCCCAGCATTTT
>NA|TRBJ1-1|TRBD1|TRBV28
CASSRQGSGVNTEAFF
TGTGCCAGCAGTAGACAGGGGAGTGGAGTTAACACTGAAGCTTTCTTT
>few|TRBJ1-1|NA|TRBV27
CASMVKSQNTEAFF
TGTGCCAGCATGGTCAAGAGCCAGAACACTGAAGCTTTCTTT
>NA|TRBJ2-3|NA|TRBV11-2
CASSNSGDTQYF
TGTGCCAGCAGCAACTCGGGGGATACGCAGTATTTT
>NA|TRBJ1-2|NA|TRBV7-8
CASSLGQNYGYTF
TGTGCCAGCAGCTTAGGACAGAACTATGGCTACACCTTC
>NA|TRBJ2-7|TRBD2|TRBV5-6
CASSGGLAGYEQYF
TGTGCCAGCAGCGGGGGACTAGCGGGATACGAGCAGTACTTC
>NA|TRBJ2-5|TRBD1|TRBV19
CASSPTGLGQETQYF
TGTGCCAGTAGCCCGACAGGGTTGGGTCAAGAGACCCAGTACTTC
>NA|TRBJ1-1|NA|TRBV7-6
CASSLATPGGGSRNTEAFF
TGTGCCAGCAGCTTAGCCACCCCTGGCGGGGGCTCTAGGAACACTGAAGCTTTCTTT
>NA|TRBJ2-1|TRBD1|TRBV15
CATSREGTGVYNEQFF
TGTGCCACCAGCAGAGAAGGGACAGGGGTGTATAATGAGCAGTTCTTC
>NA|TRBJ2-1|TRBD2|TRBV15
CATSREGGVNEQFF
TGTGCCACCAGCAGAGAGGGAGGGGTCAATGAGCAGTTCTTC
>NA|TRBJ1-5|NA|TRBV19
CASSIAGQSNQPQHF
TGTGCCAGTAGTATAGCCGGTCAGAGCAATCAGCCCCAGCATTTT
>NA|TRBJ2-3|NA|TRBV28
CASSLRGAGTDTQYF
TGTGCCAGCAGTTTGAGGGGAGCAGGCACAGATACGCAGTATTTT
>once|TRBJ2-1|NA|TRBV7-6
CASSSRQRGEYNEQFF
TGTGCCAGCAGCTCACGACAACGGGGAGAATACAATGAGCAGTTCTTC
>NA|TRBJ2-5|TRBD2|TRBV15
CATSRVGGRALETQYF
TGTGCCACCAGCAGAGTCGGCGGGAGGGCCCTAGAGACCCAGTACTTC
>NA|TRBJ2-1|TRBD2|TRBV5-3
CARSLGTSGPRHYNEQFF
TGTGCCAGAAGCTTGGGGACTAGCGGCCCCAGACATTACAATGAGCAGTTCTTC
>NA|TRBJ2-7|TRBD2|TRBV5-4
CASSLVGGGSSYEQYF
TGTGCCAGCAGCTTGGTTGGGGGAGGGTCCTCCTACGAGCAGTACTTC
>NA|TRBJ2-1|NA|TRBV27
CASSRYNEQFF
TGTGCCAGCAGCCGATACAATGAGCAGTTCTTC
>NA|TRBJ2-7|NA|TRBV9
CASSVGVGDSYEQYF
TGTGCCAGCAGCGTTGGGGTAGGCGACTCCTACGAGCAGTACTTC
>NA|TRBJ2-3|NA|TRBV4-1
CASSHRVADTQYF
TGCGCCAGCAGCCACAGGGTGGCGGATACGCAGTATTTT
>NA|TRBJ2-7|TRBD1|TRBV29-1
CSFRTGGRLLF
TGCAGCTTCCGGACAGGGGGCCGTCTTCTCTTC
>NA|TRBJ1-1|TRBD1|TRBV19
CASTQNRDSREAFF
TGTGCCAGTACCCAAAACCGGGACAGCCGTGAAGCTTTCTTT
>NA|TRBJ2-3|NA|TRBV7-8
CASSSPVSDRELADTQYF
TGTGCCAGCAGCTCCCCGGTATCTGACCGGGAGTTAGCAGATACGCAGTATTTT
>NA|TRBJ1-5|NA|TRBV4-1
CASSPSGTYSNQPQHF
TGCGCCAGCAGCCCTAGTGGGACCTATAGCAATCAGCCCCAGCATTTT
>NA|TRBJ1-6|TRBD1|TRBV6-1
CATRTGDSYNSPLHF
TGTGCCACCCGTACAGGGGACTCCTATAATTCACCCCTCCACTTT
>NA|TRBJ2-1|TRBD2|TRBV9
CASSLTSGPYNEQFF
TGTGCCAGCAGCCTTACTAGCGGGCCCTACAATGAGCAGTTCTTC
>NA|TRBJ1-2|NA|TRBV4-3
CASSQDRNDGYTF
TGCGCCAGCAGCCAAGACCGGAACGATGGCTACACCTTC
>NA|TRBJ1-5|NA|TRBV29-1
CSVGRGSNQPQHF
TGCAGCGTTGGCAGGGGAAGCAATCAGCCCCAGCATTTT